The source of this T cell receptor beta chain is a study of shared clonotypes between healthy human individuals. Study findings and constraints: Between several donors, naive CD4 clonotypes were shared at a level of about 5%.

Remarks on this clone: Antigen specificity is unknown. Other DNA sequences in the same sample also yield this CDR3.

The naive CD8 population came from CD45RO-negative cells selected for CCR7, without terminally differentiated effector memory CD45RA+ cells. In the sorted-subset replicate PCRs, about 200 ng DNA, tens of thousands of T cell genomes, was used. Some clones are missing from TCRdb's copy, which holds only in-frame ones; the method was immunoSEQ multiplex PCR. The repertoire holds around 2,100,000 clones, about 95% seen once, with less than 1.5% in the top ten. CDR3 size: 13 residues. Germline loops: CDR1 MNHEY, CDR2 SMNVEV (reference sequence). The V end was cut by 3 bases, the J end by 7 bases, with 10 bases between.

Sequences were obtained from naive CD8+ T cells sorted from blood. This receptor was identified in a young man in good health. V gene TRBV27 combines with J gene TRBJ1-5; maybe TRBD1 (6 bases). CDR3 sequence reads: CASSLGATQPQHF. Written as DNA, the CDR3 is TGTGCCAGCAGTTTGGGGGCTACCCAGCCCCAGCATTTT.